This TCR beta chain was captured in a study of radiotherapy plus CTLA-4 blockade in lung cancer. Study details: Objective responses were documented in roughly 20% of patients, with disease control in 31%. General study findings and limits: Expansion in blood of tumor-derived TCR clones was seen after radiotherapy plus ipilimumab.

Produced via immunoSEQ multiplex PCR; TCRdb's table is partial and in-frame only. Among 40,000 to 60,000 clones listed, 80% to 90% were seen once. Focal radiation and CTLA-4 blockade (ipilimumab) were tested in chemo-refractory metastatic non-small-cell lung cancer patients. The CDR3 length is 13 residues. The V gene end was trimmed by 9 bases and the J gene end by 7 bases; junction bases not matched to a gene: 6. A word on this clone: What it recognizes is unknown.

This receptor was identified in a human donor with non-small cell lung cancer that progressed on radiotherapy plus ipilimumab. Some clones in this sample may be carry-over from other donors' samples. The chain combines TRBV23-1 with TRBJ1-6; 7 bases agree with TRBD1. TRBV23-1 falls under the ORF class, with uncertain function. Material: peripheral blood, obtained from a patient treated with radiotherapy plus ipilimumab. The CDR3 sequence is CARRTGTNSPLHF. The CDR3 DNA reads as TGCGCCAGGAGGACAGGAACAAATTCACCCCTCCACTTT.